Listed here are 14 T cell receptor beta chains from one sample, sequenced in a study of blood T cells in healthy people across ages. A J-beta primer mix and a sample-barcoded 5' primer were used in a second PCR of about 6 to 12 cycles. Via MiXCR, TCRdb re-called the 5' RACE reads, giving one row per CDR3 protein. This repertoire shows 780,000 or so distinct CDR3 sequences, approximately 60% found once; its top ten account for about a quarter. Sequenced material: blood. The receptors derive from a middle-aged man in good health.

The chain joins TRBV7-9 to TRBJ1-5, with D tentatively TRBD1 (5 bases). The CDR3 has 14 residues. Germline V CDR1 and CDR2: SEHNR, FQNEAQ (reference sequence). Trimming took 9 bases from V and 5 from J, leaving 17 bases between them. CDR3 bases: TGTGCCAGTTCCCTGGGGGGTTTGGATCAGCCCCAGCATTTT. This gives the protein CASSLGGLDQPQHF.

This clonotype has just a few counts. The chain uses TRBV6-1 and TRBJ2-7; D perhaps matches TRBD2 (5 bases). The CDR3 consists of 13 residues. Trimming stripped 7 bases from V and 5 bases from J, with 15 bases between. Germline CDR1 is MNHNS and CDR2 is SASEGT. The CDR3 region has the DNA TGTGCCAGCACTGACACTGGGAGTGACGAGCAGTACTTC. This sequence encodes CASTDTGSDEQYF.

Only one count was recorded for this clonotype. A much more abundant neighbour one base away suggests this may be a read error. Here the CDR3 DNA reads TGTGCCAGCAGTGCGGACAACACTGAGCAGTTCTTC. This sequence encodes CASSADNTEQFF. The chain combines TRBV6-1 with TRBJ2-1; D may be TRBD1 (5 bases). CDR1 MNHNS and CDR2 SASEGT come from the germline V gene. The CDR3 consists of 12 residues. V lost 4 bases and J lost 9, with 10 bases in between.

This clonotype occurred a few times. The V call is TRBV5-5, the J call TRBJ2-7, with 10 bases matching TRBD2. This CDR3 spans 15 amino acids. Trimming at V came to 0 bases and at J to 3 bases, leaving 3 bases not matched to a gene. Germline V gene data show CDR1 as SGHKS and CDR2 as YYEKEE (reference sequence). CDR3 in DNA: TGTGCCAGCAGCTTGGTAGCGGGAGGTTACTACGAGCAGTACTTC. This codes for CASSLVAGGYYEQYF. Drawing the rest from reference TRBV5-5 and TRBJ2-7, the complete variable domain is DAGVTQSPTHLIKTRGQQVTLRCSPISGHKSVSWYQQVLGQGPQFIFQYYEKEERGRGNFPDRFSARQFPNYSSELNVNALLLGDSALYLCASSLVAGGYYEQYFGPGTRLTVT.

This chain links TRBV7-2 with TRBJ2-3, with D possibly TRBD2 on 5 matching bases. Trimming stripped 5 bases from V and 10 bases from J, with 16 bases between. This CDR3 contains 13 residues. Germline CDR1 SGHTA, CDR2 FQGNSA. CDR3 residues: CASSVGTGDPQYF. The CDR3 nucleotides read TGTGCCAGCAGCGTAGGAACCGGGGATCCGCAGTATTTT. The full variable domain, in which reference TRBV7-2 and TRBJ2-3 provide the parts outside the CDR3, is GAGVSQSPSNKVTEKGKDVELRCDPISGHTALYWYRQSLGQGLEFLIYFQGNSAPDKSGLPSDRFSAERTGGSVSTLTIQRTQQEDSAVYLCASSVGTGDPQYFGPGTRLTVL.

This chain links TRBV7-8 with TRBJ2-3; D not certain. The CDR3 loop spans 17 amino acids. V gave up 1 base and J gave up 2 bases, with 16 bases separating them. Germline CDR1 and CDR2: SGHVS and FQNEAQ. For the CDR3, the DNA is TGTGCCAGCAGCTTAGGAGTGGTTGCAGTCTACACAGATACGCAGTATTTT. It translates to CASSLGVVAVYTDTQYF. Together with reference TRBV7-8 and TRBJ2-3, the CDR3 gives the full variable domain: GAGVSQSPRYKVAKRGQDVALRCDPISGHVSLFWYQQALGQGPEFLTYFQNEAQLDKSGLPSDRFFAERPEGSVSTLKIQRTQQEDSAVYLCASSLGVVAVYTDTQYFGPGTRLTVL.

The chain carries TRBV18 and TRBJ2-1; D is unclear. From germline, CDR1 is KGHSH and CDR2 LQKENI. Trimming pared 3 bases from V and 9 bases from J, leaving 9 bases between. The CDR3 totals 12 residues. Written as DNA, the CDR3 is TGTGCCAGCTCACCTCCAGGCTCTGAGCAGTTCTTC. Encoded protein: CASSPPGSEQFF.

This clonotype has only a few counts. This chain uses TRBV29-1 with TRBJ2-3, with D possibly being TRBD1 or TRBD2 (5 bases each). Germline CDR1 reads SQVTM; CDR2 reads ANQGSEA. This CDR3 spans 16 amino acids. V was shortened by 4 bases and J by 0 bases, with 17 bases between the two germline ends. In DNA form, the CDR3 reads TGCAGCGTTGGGGACCTACTATCCCCTAGCACAGATACGCAGTATTTT. Translated: CSVGDLLSPSTDTQYF.

J is TRBJ2-7 and V is TRBV20-1; maybe TRBD1 (6 bases). Germline V gene sequence: CDR1 DFQATT, CDR2 SNEGSKA (reference sequence). CDR3 size: 12 residues. The V end was cut by 4 bases, the J end by 2 bases, with 9 bases between. The CDR3 spells CSANQGTYEQYF. CDR3 bases: TGCAGTGCTAATCAGGGGACCTACGAGCAGTACTTC.

This clonotype has more than one count but fewer than ten. This chain joins TRBV28 and TRBJ2-6, with D possibly called TRBD1 or TRBD2 (5 bases each). V lost 4 bases and J 0 bases, leaving 13 bases between the germline ends. Germline CDR1 MDHEN, CDR2 SYDVKM. The CDR3 runs to 17 residues. This chain's CDR3 is CASSSGTDSSGANVLTF. The CDR3 nucleotides read TGTGCCAGCAGTTCCGGGACGGATAGCTCTGGGGCCAACGTCCTGACTTTC.

In its sample, this clonotype was seen once. V gene TRBV20-1 combines with J gene TRBJ2-2; D not certain. There are 12 residues in the CDR3. Germline values: CDR1 DFQATT, CDR2 SNEGSKA (reference sequence). V shed 8 bases and J shed 1 base, with 8 bases lying between them. This CDR3 is CSYGRNTGELFF. The CDR3 coding sequence is TGCAGTTACGGCCGGAACACCGGGGAGCTGTTTTTT.

Concerning this clonotype itself: The CDR3 carries no conserved terminal phenylalanine or tryptophan, so it likely arises from a read error. J is TRBJ2-4 and V is TRBV7-2; a weak D match, TRBD1 (5 bases). Deletions cut 2 bases from V and 13 bases from J, with 15 bases between. The germline CDR1 and CDR2 sequences are SGHTA and FQGNSA. There are 13 residues in the CDR3. CDR3 sequence: CASSLRSQGAQYL. The CDR3 nucleotides are TGTGCCAGCAGCTTACGCAGCCAAGGGGCCCAGTACTTG.

A few counts support this clonotype. The chain recombines TRBV20-1 with TRBJ2-3, with D unresolved. The V end was cut by 1 base, the J end by 6 bases, with 20 bases between. Per germline, CDR1 DFQATT and CDR2 SNEGSKA (reference sequence). This CDR3 spans 16 amino acids. The CDR3: CSARVKKGNSRDTQYF. The CDR3 DNA reads as TGCAGTGCTAGAGTAAAAAAAGGAAATAGCAGGGATACGCAGTATTTT.

This CDR3 reads CASSLGGTGTNTGELFF. The DNA of the CDR3 is TGTGCCAGCAGCTTAGGGGGAACAGGGACGAACACCGGGGAGCTGTTTTTT. V gene TRBV7-3 combines with J gene TRBJ2-2; weak D call: TRBD1 (6 bases). Germline assignment: CDR1 SGHTA and CDR2 FQGTGA. Deletions cut 2 bases from V and 0 bases from J, with 13 bases between. The CDR3 runs 17 residues.